This T cell receptor (beta chain) was observed in a study of T cells in Graves' hyperthyroidism and ophthalmopathy. Only a few counts were recorded for this clonotype. Its antigen is unidentified. The CDR3 totals 14 residues. CDR1 WSHSY and CDR2 SAAADI come from the germline V gene. Trimming cost V 3 bases and J 5 bases, with 13 bases left between them. RNA transcripts gave rise to amplified TCR beta CDR3 regions. HTBI primers were used for first-round RT-PCR of the TCR CDR3. TCRdb reanalysed the multiplex PCR reads using MiXCR and keeps one entry per CDR3 protein. The sample contains about 320,000 distinct CDR3 sequences, over 15% of which appear only once. The study, taken as a whole, reports: Appearing also in blood were most of the thyroid clonotypes expanded above 0.001.

This sequence joins TRBV10-2 and TRBJ1-1, with unresolved D. The sample comprised blood. This TCR was sampled from a man younger than 45 with Graves' hyperthyroidism. The CDR3 DNA is TGCGCCAGCAGTGACGGTTCCATCAATACTGAAGCTTTCTTT. Translation gives CASSDGSINTEAFF.